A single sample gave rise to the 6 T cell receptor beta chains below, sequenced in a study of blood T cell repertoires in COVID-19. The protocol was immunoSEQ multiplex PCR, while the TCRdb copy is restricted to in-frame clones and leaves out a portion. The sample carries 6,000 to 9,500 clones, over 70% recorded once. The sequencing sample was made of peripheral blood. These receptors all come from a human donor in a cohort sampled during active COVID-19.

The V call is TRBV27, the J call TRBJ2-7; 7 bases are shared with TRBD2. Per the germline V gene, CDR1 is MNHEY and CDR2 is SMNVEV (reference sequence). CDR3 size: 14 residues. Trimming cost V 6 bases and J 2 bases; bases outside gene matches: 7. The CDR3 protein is CASRGHGGTYEQYF. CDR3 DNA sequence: TGTGCCAGCAGAGGTCACGGGGGGACCTACGAGCAGTACTTC.

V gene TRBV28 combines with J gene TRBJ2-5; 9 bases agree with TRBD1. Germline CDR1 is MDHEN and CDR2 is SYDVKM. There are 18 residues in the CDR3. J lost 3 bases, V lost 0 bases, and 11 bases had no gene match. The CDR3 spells CASSLWWEKDRGEETQYF. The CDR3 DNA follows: TGTGCCAGCAGTTTATGGTGGGAGAAGGACAGGGGCGAAGAGACCCAGTACTTC.

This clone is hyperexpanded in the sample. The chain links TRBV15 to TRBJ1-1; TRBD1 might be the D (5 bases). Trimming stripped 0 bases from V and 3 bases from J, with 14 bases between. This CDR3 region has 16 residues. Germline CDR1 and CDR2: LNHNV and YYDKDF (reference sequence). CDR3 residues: CATSRETGGADTEAFF. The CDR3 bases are TGTGCCACCAGCAGAGAAACAGGCGGTGCGGACACTGAAGCTTTCTTT.

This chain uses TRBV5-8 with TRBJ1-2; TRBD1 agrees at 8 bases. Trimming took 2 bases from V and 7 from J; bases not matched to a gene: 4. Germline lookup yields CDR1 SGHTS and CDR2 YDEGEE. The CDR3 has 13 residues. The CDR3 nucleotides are TGTGCCAGCAGCTTCCTACAGGGGGGTGGCTACACCTTC. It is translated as CASSFLQGGGYTF.

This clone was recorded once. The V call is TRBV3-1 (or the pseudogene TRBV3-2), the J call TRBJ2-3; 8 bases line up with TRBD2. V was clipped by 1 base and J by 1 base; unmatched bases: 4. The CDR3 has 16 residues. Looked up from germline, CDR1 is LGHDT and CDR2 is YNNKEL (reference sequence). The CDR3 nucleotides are TGTGCCAGCAGCCAAGCGGGAGGGCAGGGCACAGATACGCAGTATTTT. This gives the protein CASSQAGGQGTDTQYF.

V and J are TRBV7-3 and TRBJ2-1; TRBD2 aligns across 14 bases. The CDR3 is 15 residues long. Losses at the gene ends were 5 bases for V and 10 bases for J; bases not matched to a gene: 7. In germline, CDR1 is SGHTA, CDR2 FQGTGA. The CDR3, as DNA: TGTGCCAGCAGCACCGGGACTAGCGGGAGCGAGGAGCAGTTCTTC. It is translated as CASSTGTSGSEEQFF.